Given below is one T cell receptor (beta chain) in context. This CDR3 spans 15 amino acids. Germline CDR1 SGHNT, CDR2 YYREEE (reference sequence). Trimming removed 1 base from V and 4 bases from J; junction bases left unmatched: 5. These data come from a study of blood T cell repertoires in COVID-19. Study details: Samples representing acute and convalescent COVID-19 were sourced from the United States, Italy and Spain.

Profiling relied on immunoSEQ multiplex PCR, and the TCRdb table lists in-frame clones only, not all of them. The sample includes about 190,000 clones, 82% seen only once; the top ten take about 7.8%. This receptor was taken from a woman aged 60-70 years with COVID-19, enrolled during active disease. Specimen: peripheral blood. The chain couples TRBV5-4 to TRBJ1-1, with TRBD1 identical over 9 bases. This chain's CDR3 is CASSLFSDRGTEAFF. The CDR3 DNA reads TGTGCCAGCAGCTTGTTCTCGGACAGGGGCACTGAAGCTTTCTTT. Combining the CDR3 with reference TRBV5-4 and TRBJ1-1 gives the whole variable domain ETGVTQSPTHLIKTRGQQVTLRCSSQSGHNTVSWYQQALGQGPQFIFQYYREEENGRGNFPPRFSGLQFPNYSSELNVNALELDDSALYLCASSLFSDRGTEAFFGQGTRLTVV.